This T cell receptor beta chain is from a study of cytomegalovirus exposure and HLA in healthy donors. Study findings and constraints: It was approximately 170 TCR beta chains that were listed as cytomegalovirus-associated.

A note on this clone: What it binds is not known.

Germline CDR1 reads MGHDK; CDR2 reads SYGVNS. J lost 3 bases, V lost 6 bases, and 1 base had no gene match. The CDR3 consists of 14 residues. TCRdb's table, derived via immunoSEQ multiplex PCR, lists solely in-frame clones and lacks some. The sample has approximately 200,000 clones; 90% to 95% are singletons. The origin of this receptor is a woman between 18 and 29 years old in good health and CMV-seronegative. The sample consisted of PBMCs. V gene TRBV25-1 combines with J gene TRBJ2-1, with TRBD2 identical over 11 bases. CDR3: CASRGTSGYNEQFF. CDR3 nucleotides: TGTGCCAGCAGGGGGACTAGCGGCTACAATGAGCAGTTCTTC.